This TCR beta chain was identified in a study of T cells in Graves' hyperthyroidism and ophthalmopathy. V lost 6 bases and J 7 bases, leaving 28 bases between the germline ends. This CDR3 has 18 amino acids. Germline V CDR1 and CDR2: SGHAT, FQNNGV. Amplified TCR beta CDR3 regions derived from RNA transcripts. The HTBI primer set served for first-round RT-PCR of the TCR CDR3. TCRdb recomputed calls from the multiplex PCR reads with MiXCR, one row per CDR3 protein. The sample contains 380,000 or so distinct CDR3 sequences, approximately 14% of which appear only once. The sample holds many counts of this clonotype. Its cognate antigen is unknown. Study observations and caveats: In simple terms, a model built on 13 V-J features told ophthalmopathy apart from stable hyperthyroidism.

The sample taken for sequencing was blood. The V gene is TRBV11-2, the J gene TRBJ2-1; D unclear. The receptor was isolated from a woman aged 25 to 39 with Graves' hyperthyroidism. The CDR3 nucleotides are TGTGCCAGCAGTTTATCTCACTTGGCGCCCGGGTCATTTAATGAGCAGTTCTTC. Protein: CASSLSHLAPGSFNEQFF. Full variable domain (rest looked up from reference TRBV11-2 and TRBJ2-1): EAGVAQSPRYKIIEKRQSVAFWCNPISGHATLYWYQQILGQGPKLLIQFQNNGVVDDSQLPKDRFSAERLKGVDSTLKIQPAKLEDSAVYLCASSLSHLAPGSFNEQFFGPGTRLTVL.